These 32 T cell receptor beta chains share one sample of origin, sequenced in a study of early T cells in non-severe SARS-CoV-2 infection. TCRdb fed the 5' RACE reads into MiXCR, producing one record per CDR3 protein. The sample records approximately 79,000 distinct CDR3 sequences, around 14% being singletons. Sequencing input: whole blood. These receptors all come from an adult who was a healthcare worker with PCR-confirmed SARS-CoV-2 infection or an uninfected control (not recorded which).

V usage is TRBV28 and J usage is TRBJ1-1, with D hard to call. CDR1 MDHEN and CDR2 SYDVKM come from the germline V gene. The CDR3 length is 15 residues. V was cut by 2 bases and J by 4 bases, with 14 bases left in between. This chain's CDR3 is CASSLGVGIITEAFF. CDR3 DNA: TGTGCCAGCAGTTTAGGGGTAGGGATTATCACTGAAGCTTTCTTT. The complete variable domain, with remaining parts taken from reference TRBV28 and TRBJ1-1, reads DVKVTQSSRYLVKRTGEKVFLECVQDMDHENMFWYRQDPGLGLRLIYFSYDVKMKEKGDIPEGYSVSREKKERFSLILESASTNQTSMYLCASSLGVGIITEAFFGQGTRLTVV.

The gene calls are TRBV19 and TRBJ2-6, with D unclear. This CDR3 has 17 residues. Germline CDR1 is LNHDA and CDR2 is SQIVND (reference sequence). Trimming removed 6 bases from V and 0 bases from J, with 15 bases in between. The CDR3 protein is CASRPAREHSGANVLTF. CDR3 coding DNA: TGTGCCAGTAGGCCTGCGCGCGAGCACTCTGGGGCCAACGTCCTGACTTTC. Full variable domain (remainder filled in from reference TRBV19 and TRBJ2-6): DGGITQSPKYLFRKEGQNVTLSCEQNLNHDAMYWYRQDPGQGLRLIYYSQIVNDFQKGDIAEGYSVSREKKESFPLTVTSAQKNPTAFYLCASRPAREHSGANVLTFGAGSRLTVL.

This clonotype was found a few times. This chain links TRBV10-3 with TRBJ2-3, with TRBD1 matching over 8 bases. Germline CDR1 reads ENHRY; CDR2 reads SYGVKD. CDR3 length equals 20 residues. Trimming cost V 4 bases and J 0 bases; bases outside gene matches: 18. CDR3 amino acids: CAISGKGQASLLPSTDTQYF. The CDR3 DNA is TGTGCCATCAGTGGAAAGGGACAGGCGTCTTTATTACCTAGCACAGATACGCAGTATTTT.

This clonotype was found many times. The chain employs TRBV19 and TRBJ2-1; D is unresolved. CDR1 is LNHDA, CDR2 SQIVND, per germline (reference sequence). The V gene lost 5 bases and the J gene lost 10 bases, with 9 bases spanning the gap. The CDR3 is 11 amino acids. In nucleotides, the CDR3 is TGTGCCAGTAGTTTCGGGTTGGAGCAGTTCTTC. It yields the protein CASSFGLEQFF. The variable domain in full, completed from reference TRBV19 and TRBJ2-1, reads DGGITQSPKYLFRKEGQNVTLSCEQNLNHDAMYWYRQDPGQGLRLIYYSQIVNDFQKGDIAEGYSVSREKKESFPLTVTSAQKNPTAFYLCASSFGLEQFFGPGTRLTVL.

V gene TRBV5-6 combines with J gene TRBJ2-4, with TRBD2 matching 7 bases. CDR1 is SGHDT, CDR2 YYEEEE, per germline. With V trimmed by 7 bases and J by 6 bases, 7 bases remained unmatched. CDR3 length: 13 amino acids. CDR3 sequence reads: CASVAGEGNIQYF. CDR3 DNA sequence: TGTGCCAGCGTGGCGGGAGAGGGAAACATTCAGTACTTC.

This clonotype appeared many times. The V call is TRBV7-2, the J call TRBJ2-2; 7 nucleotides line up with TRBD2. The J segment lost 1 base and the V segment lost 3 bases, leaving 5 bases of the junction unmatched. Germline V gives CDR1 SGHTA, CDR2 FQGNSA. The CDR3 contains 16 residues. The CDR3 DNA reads TGTGCCAGCAGCTTCGGCCTAGCGGTGAACACCGGGGAGCTGTTTTTT. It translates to CASSFGLAVNTGELFF. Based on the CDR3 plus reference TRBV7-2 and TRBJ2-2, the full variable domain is GAGVSQSPSNKVTEKGKDVELRCDPISGHTALYWYRQSLGQGLEFLIYFQGNSAPDKSGLPSDRFSAERTGGSVSTLTIQRTQQEDSAVYLCASSFGLAVNTGELFFGEGSRLTVL.

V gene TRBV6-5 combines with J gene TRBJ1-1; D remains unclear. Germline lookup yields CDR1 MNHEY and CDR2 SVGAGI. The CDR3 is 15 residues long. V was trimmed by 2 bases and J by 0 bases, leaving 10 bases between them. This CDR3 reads CASSYGWLMNTEAFF. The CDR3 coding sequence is TGTGCCAGCAGTTACGGTTGGCTGATGAACACTGAAGCTTTCTTT.

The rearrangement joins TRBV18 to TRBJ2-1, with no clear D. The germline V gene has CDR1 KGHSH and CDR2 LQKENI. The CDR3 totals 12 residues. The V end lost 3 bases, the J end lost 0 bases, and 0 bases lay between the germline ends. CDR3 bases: TGTGCCAGCTCACCCTCCTACAATGAGCAGTTCTTC. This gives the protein CASSPSYNEQFF. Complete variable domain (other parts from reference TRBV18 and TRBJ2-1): NAGVMQNPRHLVRRRGQEARLRCSPMKGHSHVYWYRQLPEEGLKFMVYLQKENIIDESGMPKERFSAEFPKEGPSILRIQQVVRGDSAAYFCASSPSYNEQFFGPGTRLTVL.

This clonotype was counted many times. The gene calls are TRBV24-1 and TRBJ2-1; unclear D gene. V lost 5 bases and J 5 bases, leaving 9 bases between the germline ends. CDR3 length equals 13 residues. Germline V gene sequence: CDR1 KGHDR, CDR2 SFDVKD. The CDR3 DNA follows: TGTGCCACCAGTGTAGGCAGTAACAATGAGCAGTTCTTC. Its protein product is CATSVGSNNEQFF.

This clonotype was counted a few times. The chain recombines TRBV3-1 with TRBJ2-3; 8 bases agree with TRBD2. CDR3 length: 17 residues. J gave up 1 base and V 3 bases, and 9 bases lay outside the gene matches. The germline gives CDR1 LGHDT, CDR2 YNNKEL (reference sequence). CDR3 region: CASSHPSTSVGTDTQYF. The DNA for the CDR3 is TGTGCCAGCAGCCACCCATCGACTAGCGTTGGCACAGATACGCAGTATTTT.

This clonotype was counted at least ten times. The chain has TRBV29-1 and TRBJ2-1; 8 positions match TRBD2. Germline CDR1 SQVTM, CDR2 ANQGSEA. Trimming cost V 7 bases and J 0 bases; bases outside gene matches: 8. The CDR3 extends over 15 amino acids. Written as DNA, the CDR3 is TGCAGCGCTGATGGCGGGGGGCCCTCCTACAATGAGCAGTTCTTC. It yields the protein CSADGGGPSYNEQFF.

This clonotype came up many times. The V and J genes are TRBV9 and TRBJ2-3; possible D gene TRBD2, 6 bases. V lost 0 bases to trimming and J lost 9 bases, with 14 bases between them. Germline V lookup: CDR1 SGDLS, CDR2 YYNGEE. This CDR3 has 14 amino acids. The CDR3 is CASSVAPAGTTQYF. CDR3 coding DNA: TGTGCCAGCAGCGTAGCTCCCGCGGGGACGACGCAGTATTTT.

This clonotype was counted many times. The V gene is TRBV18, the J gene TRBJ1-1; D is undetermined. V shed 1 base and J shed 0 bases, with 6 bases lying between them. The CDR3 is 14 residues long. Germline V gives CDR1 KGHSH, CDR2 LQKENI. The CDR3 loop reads CASSPQVMNTEAFF. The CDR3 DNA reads TGTGCCAGCTCACCACAGGTCATGAACACTGAAGCTTTCTTT.

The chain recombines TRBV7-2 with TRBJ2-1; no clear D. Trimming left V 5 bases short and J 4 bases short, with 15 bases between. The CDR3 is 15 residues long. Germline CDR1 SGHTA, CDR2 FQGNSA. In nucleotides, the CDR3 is TGTGCCAGCAGCCTCGGACGGTACCGTTACAATGAGCAGTTCTTC. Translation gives CASSLGRYRYNEQFF.

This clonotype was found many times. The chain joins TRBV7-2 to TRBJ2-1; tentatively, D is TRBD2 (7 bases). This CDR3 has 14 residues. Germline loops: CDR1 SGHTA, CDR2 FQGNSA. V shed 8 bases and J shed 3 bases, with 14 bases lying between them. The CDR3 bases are TGTGCCAGCCGGGCGGGGGCAAACTACAATGAGCAGTTCTTC. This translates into CASRAGANYNEQFF.

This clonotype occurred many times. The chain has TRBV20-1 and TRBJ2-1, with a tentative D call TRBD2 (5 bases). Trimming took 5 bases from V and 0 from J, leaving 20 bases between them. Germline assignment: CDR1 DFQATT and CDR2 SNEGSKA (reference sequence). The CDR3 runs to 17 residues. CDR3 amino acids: CSAPRVAITSSYNEQFF. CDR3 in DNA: TGCAGTGCTCCGCGGGTTGCCATCACAAGCTCCTACAATGAGCAGTTCTTC.

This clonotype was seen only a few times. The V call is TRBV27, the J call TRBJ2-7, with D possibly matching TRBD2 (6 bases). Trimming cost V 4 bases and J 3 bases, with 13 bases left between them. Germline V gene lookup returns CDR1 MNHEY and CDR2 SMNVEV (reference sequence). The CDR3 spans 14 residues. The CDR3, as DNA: TGTGCCAGCAGTTGGGGAGGAGCCGACTACGAGCAGTACTTC. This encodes CASSWGGADYEQYF.

CDR3 nucleotides: TGTGCCAGCAGTCCGTCGGAGACTAGCGGAACTCTCTACAATGAGCAGTTCTTC. Translated: CASSPSETSGTLYNEQFF. V and J are TRBV27 and TRBJ2-1; 9 bases agree with TRBD2. The CDR3 consists of 18 residues. V shed 5 bases, J shed 3 bases, and the junction held 14 bases outside the gene matches. Germline CDR1 and CDR2: MNHEY and SMNVEV (reference sequence).

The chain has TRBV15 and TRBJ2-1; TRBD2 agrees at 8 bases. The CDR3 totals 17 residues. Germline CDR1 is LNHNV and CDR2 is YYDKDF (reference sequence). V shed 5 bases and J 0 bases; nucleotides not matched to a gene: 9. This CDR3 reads CATSGTVGRASYNEQFF. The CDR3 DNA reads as TGTGCCACCAGCGGTACAGTCGGGAGGGCCTCCTACAATGAGCAGTTCTTC. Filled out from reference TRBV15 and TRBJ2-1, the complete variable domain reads DAMVIQNPRYQVTQFGKPVTLSCSQTLNHNVMYWYQQKSSQAPKLLFHYYDKDFNNEADTPDNFQSRRPNTSFCFLDIRSPGLGDTAMYLCATSGTVGRASYNEQFFGPGTRLTVL.

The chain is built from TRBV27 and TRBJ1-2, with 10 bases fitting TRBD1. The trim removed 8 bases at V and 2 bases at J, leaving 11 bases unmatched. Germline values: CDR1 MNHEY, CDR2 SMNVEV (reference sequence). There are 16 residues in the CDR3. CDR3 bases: TGTGCCAGCTCCGCTCGGGGACAGGGGCCCAACTATGGCTACACCTTC. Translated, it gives CASSARGQGPNYGYTF.

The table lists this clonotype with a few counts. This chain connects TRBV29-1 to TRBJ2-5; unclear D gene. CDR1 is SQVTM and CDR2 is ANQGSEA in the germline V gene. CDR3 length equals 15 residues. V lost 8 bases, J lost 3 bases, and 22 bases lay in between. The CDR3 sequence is CSTTRQAVEKETQYF. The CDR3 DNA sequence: TGCAGCACCACCCGCCAGGCAGTTGAAAAAGAGACCCAGTACTTC.

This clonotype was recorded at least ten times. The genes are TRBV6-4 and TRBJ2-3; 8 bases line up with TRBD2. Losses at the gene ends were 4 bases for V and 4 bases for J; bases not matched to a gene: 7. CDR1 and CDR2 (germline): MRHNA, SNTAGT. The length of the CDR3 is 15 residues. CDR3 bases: TGTGCCAGCAGTGCCGGGGGGGTTGAGTCAGATACGCAGTATTTT. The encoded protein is CASSAGGVESDTQYF.

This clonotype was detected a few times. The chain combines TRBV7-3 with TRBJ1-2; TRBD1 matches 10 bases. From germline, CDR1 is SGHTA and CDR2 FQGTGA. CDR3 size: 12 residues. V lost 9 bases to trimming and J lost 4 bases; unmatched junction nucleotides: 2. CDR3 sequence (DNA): TGTGCCAGTGACAGGGGGCCCTATGGCTACACCTTC. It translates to CASDRGPYGYTF.

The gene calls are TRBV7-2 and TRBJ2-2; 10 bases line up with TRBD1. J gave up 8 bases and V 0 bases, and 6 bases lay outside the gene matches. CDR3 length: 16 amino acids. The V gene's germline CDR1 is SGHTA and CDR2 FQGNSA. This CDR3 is CASSLAGQGKAGELFF. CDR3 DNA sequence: TGTGCCAGCAGCTTAGCGGGACAGGGGAAGGCGGGGGAGCTGTTTTTT. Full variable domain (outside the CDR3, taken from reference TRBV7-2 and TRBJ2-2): GAGVSQSPSNKVTEKGKDVELRCDPISGHTALYWYRQSLGQGLEFLIYFQGNSAPDKSGLPSDRFSAERTGGSVSTLTIQRTQQEDSAVYLCASSLAGQGKAGELFFGEGSRLTVL.

CDR3: CASMNPGVNTEAFF. The CDR3 nucleotides are TGTGCCAGCATGAACCCCGGGGTAAACACTGAAGCTTTCTTT. This sequence joins TRBV28 and TRBJ1-1; D uncertain. The CDR3 contains 14 residues. The ends were cut back, 7 bases at V and 2 bases at J, with 14 bases in the middle. Germline CDR1 is MDHEN and CDR2 is SYDVKM.

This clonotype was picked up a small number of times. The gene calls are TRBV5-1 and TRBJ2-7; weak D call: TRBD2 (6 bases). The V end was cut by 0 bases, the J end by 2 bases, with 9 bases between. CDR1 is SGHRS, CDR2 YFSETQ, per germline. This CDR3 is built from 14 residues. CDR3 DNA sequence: TGCGCCAGCAGCTTGGCTGGGGAGGCCTACGAGCAGTACTTC. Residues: CASSLAGEAYEQYF.

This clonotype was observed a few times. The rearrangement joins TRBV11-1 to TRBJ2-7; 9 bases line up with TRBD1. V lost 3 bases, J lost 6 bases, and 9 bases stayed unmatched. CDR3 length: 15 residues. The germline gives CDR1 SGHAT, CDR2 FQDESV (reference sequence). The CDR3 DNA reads TGTGCCAGCAGCTTGGACAGGGGCGCAGTTTCCGAGCAGTACTTC. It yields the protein CASSLDRGAVSEQYF.

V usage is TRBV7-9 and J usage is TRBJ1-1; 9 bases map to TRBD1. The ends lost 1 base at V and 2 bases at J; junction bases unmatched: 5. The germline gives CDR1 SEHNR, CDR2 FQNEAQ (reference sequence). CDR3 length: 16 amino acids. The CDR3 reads CASSLETGGDNTEAFF. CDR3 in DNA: TGTGCCAGCAGCTTAGAGACAGGGGGTGATAACACTGAAGCTTTCTTT. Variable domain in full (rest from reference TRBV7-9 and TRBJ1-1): DTGVSQNPRHKITKRGQNVTFRCDPISEHNRLYWYRQTLGQGPEFLTYFQNEAQLEKSRLLSDRFSAERPKGSFSTLEIQRTEQGDSAMYLCASSLETGGDNTEAFFGQGTRLTVV.

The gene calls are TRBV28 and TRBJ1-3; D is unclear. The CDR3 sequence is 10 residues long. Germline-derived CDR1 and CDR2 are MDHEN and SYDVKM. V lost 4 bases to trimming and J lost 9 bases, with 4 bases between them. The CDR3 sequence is CASSSATIYF. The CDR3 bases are TGTGCCAGCAGTTCCGCCACCATATATTTT.

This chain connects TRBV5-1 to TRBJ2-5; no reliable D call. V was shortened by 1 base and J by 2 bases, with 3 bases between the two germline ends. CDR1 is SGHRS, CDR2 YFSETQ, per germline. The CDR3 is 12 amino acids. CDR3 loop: CASSLSQETQYF. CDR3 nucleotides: TGCGCCAGCAGCTTGTCGCAAGAGACCCAGTACTTC.

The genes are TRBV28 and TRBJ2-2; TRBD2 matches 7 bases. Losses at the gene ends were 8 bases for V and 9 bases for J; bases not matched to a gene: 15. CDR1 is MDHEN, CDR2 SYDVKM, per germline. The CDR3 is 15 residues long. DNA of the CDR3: TGTGCCAGCTTCCGGGGGAGGGCCGAAGGAAGGGAGCTGTTTTTT. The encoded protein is CASFRGRAEGRELFF.

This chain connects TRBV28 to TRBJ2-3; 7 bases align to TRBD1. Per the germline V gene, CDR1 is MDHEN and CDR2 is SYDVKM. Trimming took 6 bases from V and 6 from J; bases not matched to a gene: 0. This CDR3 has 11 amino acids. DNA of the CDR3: TGTGCCAGCAGGGACAGGGATACGCAGTATTTT. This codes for CASRDRDTQYF.